These 20 T cell receptor beta chains were all obtained from the same sample, sequenced in a study of somatic mutations in cytotoxic T cells in rheumatoid arthritis. Assay used: immunoSEQ multiplex PCR; TCRdb lists only in-frame clones, some missing. The sample shows 14,000 or so clones, more than 75% of them seen only once. Sample: CD8+ T cells sorted from blood. The origin of the receptors is an adult with rheumatoid arthritis.

The V gene is TRBV7-9, the J gene TRBJ1-2, with D unresolved. Germline V gene sequence: CDR1 SEHNR, CDR2 FQNEAQ (reference sequence). V lost 5 bases and J lost 8, with 9 bases in between. This CDR3 is built from 11 residues. The CDR3 nucleotides read TGTGCCAGCAGCCTAGGCCAAGGCTACACCTTC. Translating it yields CASSLGQGYTF.

V gene TRBV5-1 combines with J gene TRBJ1-1, with 8 bases fitting TRBD1. This CDR3 has 14 residues. Germline CDR1 reads SGHRS; CDR2 reads YFSETQ. Germline trimming cut 3 bases from V and 4 bases from J; bases unmatched to any gene: 5. The CDR3 region has the DNA TGCGCCAGCAGCTCGTATACAGGGGGCACTGAAGCTTTCTTT. Translating gives CASSSYTGGTEAFF.

The chain combines TRBV7-8 with TRBJ2-1, with D perhaps matching TRBD2 (7 bases). V was pared by 8 bases and J by 3 bases, with 26 bases between. The CDR3 has 18 residues. The germline gives CDR1 SGHVS, CDR2 FQNEAQ. In nucleotides, the CDR3 is TGTGCCAGCGCGATGACCCGAGGAGGGGGGGCAATCTACAATGAGCAGTTCTTC. It specifies CASAMTRGGGAIYNEQFF.

The rearrangement uses TRBV9 and TRBJ1-1; no clear D gene. The germline V gene has CDR1 SGDLS and CDR2 YYNGEE. Trimming pared 7 bases from V and 0 bases from J, leaving 13 bases between. The CDR3 contains 14 residues. CDR3 DNA sequence: TGTGCCAGCGGTGGATCTTCCATGAACACTGAAGCTTTCTTT. It is translated as CASGGSSMNTEAFF.

This clone has a handful of counts. The chain employs TRBV5-1 and TRBJ2-7, with 7 bases aligning to TRBD1. Germline lookup yields CDR1 SGHRS and CDR2 YFSETQ. CDR3 length: 16 amino acids. The V segment lost 0 bases and the J segment 1 base; nucleotides outside the gene matches: 7. In nucleotides, the CDR3 is TGCGCCAGCAGCTTGGCGGGTGACAGGGCTTCCTACGAGCAGTACTTC. It encodes CASSLAGDRASYEQYF.

This chain joins TRBV5-1 and TRBJ2-1, with TRBD2 matching over 11 bases. CDR3 length equals 18 residues. Germline V gene sequence: CDR1 SGHRS, CDR2 YFSETQ. Trimming at V came to 4 bases and at J to 1 base, leaving 10 bases not matched to a gene. The chain's CDR3 is CASSLASGGILSYNEQFF. CDR3 in DNA: TGCGCCAGCAGCCTAGCTAGCGGGGGGATCCTATCCTACAATGAGCAGTTCTTC.

This chain links TRBV19 with TRBJ2-1, with TRBD2 matching over 8 bases. The CDR3 covers 18 residues. In germline, CDR1 is LNHDA, CDR2 SQIVND (reference sequence). J gave up 1 base and V 5 bases, and 13 bases lay outside the gene matches. CDR3 bases: TGTGCCAGTAGTGGCGCCGGGGGGGCGTTAGTATCCTACAATGAGCAGTTCTTC. Protein: CASSGAGGALVSYNEQFF.

This clone was seen more than once but under ten times. The chain joins TRBV7-9 to TRBJ1-2; D gene ambiguous. The CDR3 totals 12 residues. Germline V gene sequence: CDR1 SEHNR, CDR2 FQNEAQ (reference sequence). V lost 1 base and J lost 8, with 8 bases in between. CDR3 amino acids: CASSLDRRGYTF. The CDR3 region has the DNA TGTGCCAGCAGCTTAGATCGGCGAGGCTACACCTTC.

This sequence joins TRBV28 and TRBJ2-1, with 7 bases identical to TRBD2. The CDR3 totals 14 residues. V was pared by 7 bases and J by 0 bases, with 3 bases of the junction left unmatched. CDR1 is MDHEN, CDR2 SYDVKM, per germline. The CDR3 protein is CASTGGSSYNEQFF. For the CDR3, the DNA is TGTGCCAGCACCGGCGGGAGCTCCTACAATGAGCAGTTCTTC.

This chain uses TRBV19 with TRBJ2-3, with TRBD2 as a possible D gene (6 bases). The germline V gene encodes CDR1 LNHDA and CDR2 SQIVND (reference sequence). V was trimmed by 2 bases and J by 0 bases, leaving 9 bases between them. CDR3 length: 15 amino acids. The CDR3 loop is CASSISGTSTDTQYF. In DNA, the CDR3 is TGTGCCAGTAGTATATCGGGGACTAGCACAGATACGCAGTATTTT.

This sequence joins TRBV28 and TRBJ1-1; 9 bases are a match to TRBD1. From germline, CDR1 is MDHEN and CDR2 SYDVKM. V shed 6 bases, J shed 5 bases, and the junction held 7 bases outside the gene matches. This CDR3 contains 14 residues. CDR3 loop: CASRHYRGLTEAFF. The CDR3 region has the DNA TGTGCCAGCAGGCATTACAGGGGGCTAACTGAAGCTTTCTTT.

The V and J genes are TRBV11-2 and TRBJ2-3, with D hard to call. V dropped 0 bases and J dropped 4 bases, with 2 bases sitting between them. The CDR3 contains 12 residues. Germline lookup yields CDR1 SGHAT and CDR2 FQNNGV. The DNA of the CDR3 is TGTGCCAGCAGCTTAGATCCAGATACGCAGTATTTT. Its translation: CASSLDPDTQYF.

In nucleotides, the CDR3 is TGTGCCAGCAGTCCCCCCGGACAGCCCAGTGAGCAGTTCTTC. It is translated as CASSPPGQPSEQFF. The rearrangement links TRBV6-6 to TRBJ2-1; possibly TRBD1 for D (6 bases). Germline V CDR1 and CDR2: MNHNY, SVGAGI (reference sequence). This CDR3 spans 14 amino acids. Trimming stripped 5 bases from V and 9 bases from J, with 17 bases between.

This clone ranks as medium-sized. The gene calls are TRBV29-1 and TRBJ1-1, with TRBD1 as a possible D gene (6 bases). CDR3 length: 12 residues. Germline V gene lookup returns CDR1 SQVTM and CDR2 ANQGSEA. The CDR3: CSDTGSEAEAFF. CDR3 coding DNA: TGCAGTGACACAGGGTCGGAGGCTGAAGCTTTCTTT.

The sample holds a few counts of this clone. The chain couples TRBV10-2 to TRBJ2-1, with D perhaps being TRBD1 or TRBD2 (5 bases each). Trimming took off 0 bases at V and 2 bases at J, with 11 bases between the two ends. Germline-derived CDR1 and CDR2 are WSHSY and SAAADI. CDR3 length: 16 residues. The CDR3 protein is CASSESRGATYNEQFF. The CDR3 DNA is TGCGCCAGCAGTGAGTCGAGGGGAGCTACCTACAATGAGCAGTTCTTC.

The rearrangement uses TRBV4-2 and TRBJ2-7, with a weak D call TRBD2 (6 bases). This CDR3 comprises 15 residues. V gave up 1 base and J gave up 1 base, with 11 bases separating them. Germline V gene lookup returns CDR1 LGHNA and CDR2 YNFKEQ. CDR3 bases: TGTGCCAGCAGCCAAGGTGCCCTAGCGTCCTACGAGCAGTACTTC. Translated: CASSQGALASYEQYF.

There are a few counts of this clone. The chain combines TRBV5-1 with TRBJ1-1; D uncertain. The germline V gene has CDR1 SGHRS and CDR2 YFSETQ. Trimming took 0 bases from V and 9 from J, leaving 9 bases between them. The CDR3 runs 12 residues. The CDR3 bases are TGCGCCAGCAGCTTGGATGCCAGAAAAGCTTTCTTT. Its translation: CASSLDARKAFF.

This chain connects TRBV28 to TRBJ2-7; D unclear. Germline V lookup: CDR1 MDHEN, CDR2 SYDVKM. There are 16 residues in the CDR3. Trimming cost V 6 bases and J 0 bases, with 18 bases left between them. The CDR3 DNA is TGTGCCAGCAGCTTTAGCAAACACTCCCTCTCCTACGAGCAGTACTTC. Translated: CASSFSKHSLSYEQYF.

V is TRBV7-3 and J is TRBJ2-1; 8 bases line up with TRBD2. Germline CDR1 reads SGHTA; CDR2 reads FQGTGA. This CDR3 region has 13 residues. V lost 4 bases and J lost 16; bases outside the gene matches: 12. Here the CDR3 reads CASSSNGRDGQFF. The DNA of the CDR3 is TGTGCCAGCAGCTCCAACGGGAGGGACGGTCAATTCTTC.

The rearrangement joins TRBV11-3 to TRBJ2-2; D is unclear. With 1 base removed from V and 7 bases from J, the gap between germline ends came to 10 bases. The length of the CDR3 is 14 residues. Germline-derived CDR1 and CDR2 are SGHNT and YENEEA. The CDR3 DNA reads as TGTGCCAGCAGCTTAGGGCTCAACCGCGGGGAGCTGTTTTTT. Its protein is CASSLGLNRGELFF.